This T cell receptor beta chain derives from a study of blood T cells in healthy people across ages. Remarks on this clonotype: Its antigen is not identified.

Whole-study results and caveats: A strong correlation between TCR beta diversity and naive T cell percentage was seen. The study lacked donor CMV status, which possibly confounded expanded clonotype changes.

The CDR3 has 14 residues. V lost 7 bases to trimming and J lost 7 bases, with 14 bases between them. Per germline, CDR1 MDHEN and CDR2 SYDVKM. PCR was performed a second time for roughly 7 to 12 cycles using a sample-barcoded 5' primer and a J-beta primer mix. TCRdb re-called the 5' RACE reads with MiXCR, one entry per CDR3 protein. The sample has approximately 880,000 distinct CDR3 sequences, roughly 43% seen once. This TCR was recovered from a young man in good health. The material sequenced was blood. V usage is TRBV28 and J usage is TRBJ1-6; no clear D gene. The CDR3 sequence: CASTYSAVNSPLHF. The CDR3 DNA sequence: TGTGCCAGCACCTACTCTGCCGTAAATTCACCCCTCCACTTT.